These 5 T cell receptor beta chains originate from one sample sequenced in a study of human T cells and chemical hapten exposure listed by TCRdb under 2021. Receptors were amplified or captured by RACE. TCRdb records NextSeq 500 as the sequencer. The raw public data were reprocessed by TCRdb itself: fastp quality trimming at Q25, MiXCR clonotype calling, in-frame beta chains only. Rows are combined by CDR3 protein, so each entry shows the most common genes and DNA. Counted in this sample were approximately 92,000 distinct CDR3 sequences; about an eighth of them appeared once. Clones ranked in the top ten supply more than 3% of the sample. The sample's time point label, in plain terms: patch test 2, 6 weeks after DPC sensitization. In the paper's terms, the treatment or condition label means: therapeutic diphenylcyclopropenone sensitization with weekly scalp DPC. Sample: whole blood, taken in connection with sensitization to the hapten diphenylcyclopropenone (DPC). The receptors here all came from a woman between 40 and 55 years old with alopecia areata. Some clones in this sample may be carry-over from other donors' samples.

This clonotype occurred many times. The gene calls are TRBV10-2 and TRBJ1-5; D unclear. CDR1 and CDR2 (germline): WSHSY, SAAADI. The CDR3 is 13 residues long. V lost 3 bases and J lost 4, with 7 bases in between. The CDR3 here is CASSDLGNQPQHF. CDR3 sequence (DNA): TGCGCCAGCAGTGACCTCGGGAATCAGCCCCAGCATTTT.

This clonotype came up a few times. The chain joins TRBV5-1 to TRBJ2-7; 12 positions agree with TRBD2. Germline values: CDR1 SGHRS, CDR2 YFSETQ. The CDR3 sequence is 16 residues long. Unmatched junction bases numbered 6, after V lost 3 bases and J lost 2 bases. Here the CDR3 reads CASSSQTSGGTYEQYF. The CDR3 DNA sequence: TGCGCCAGCAGCTCACAGACTAGCGGGGGAACCTACGAGCAGTACTTC.

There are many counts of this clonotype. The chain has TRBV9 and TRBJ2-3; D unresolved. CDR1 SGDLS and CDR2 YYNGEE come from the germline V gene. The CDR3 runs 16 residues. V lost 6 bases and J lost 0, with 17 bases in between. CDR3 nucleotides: TGTGCCAGCACCAAGAACCCCCGGAGTAGCACAGATACGCAGTATTTT. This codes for CASTKNPRSSTDTQYF.

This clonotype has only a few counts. For the CDR3, the DNA is TGTGCCAGCATTACCCGGGACCGGAGATACAATGAGCAGTTCTTC. Translation: CASITRDRRYNEQFF. The chain recombines TRBV28 with TRBJ2-1; either TRBD1 or TRBD2 may supply D (5 bases each). V was cut by 7 bases and J by 4 bases, with 17 bases left in between. The CDR3 totals 15 residues. Per germline, CDR1 MDHEN and CDR2 SYDVKM.

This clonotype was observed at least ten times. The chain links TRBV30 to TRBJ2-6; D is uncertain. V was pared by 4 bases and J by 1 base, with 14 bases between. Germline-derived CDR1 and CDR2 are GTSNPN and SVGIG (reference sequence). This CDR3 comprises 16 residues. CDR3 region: CAWNGPGVSGANVLTF. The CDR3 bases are TGTGCCTGGAATGGCCCGGGCGTATCTGGGGCCAACGTCCTGACTTTC.